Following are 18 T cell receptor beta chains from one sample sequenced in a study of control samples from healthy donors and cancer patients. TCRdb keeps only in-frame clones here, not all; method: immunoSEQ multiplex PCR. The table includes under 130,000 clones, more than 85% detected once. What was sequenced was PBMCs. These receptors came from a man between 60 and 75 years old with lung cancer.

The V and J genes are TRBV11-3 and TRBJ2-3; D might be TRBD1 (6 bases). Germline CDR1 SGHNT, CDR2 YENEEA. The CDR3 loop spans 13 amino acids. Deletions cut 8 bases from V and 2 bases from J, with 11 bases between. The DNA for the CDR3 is TGTGCCAGCCTCGGACAGCTCACAGATACGCAGTATTTT. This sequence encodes CASLGQLTDTQYF.

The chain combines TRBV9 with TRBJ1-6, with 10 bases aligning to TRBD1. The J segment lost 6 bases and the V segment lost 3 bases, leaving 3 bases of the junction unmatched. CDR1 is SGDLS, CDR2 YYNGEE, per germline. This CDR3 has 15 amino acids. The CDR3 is CASSETGGVNSPLHF. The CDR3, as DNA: TGTGCCAGCAGCGAGACAGGGGGCGTTAATTCACCCCTCCACTTT.

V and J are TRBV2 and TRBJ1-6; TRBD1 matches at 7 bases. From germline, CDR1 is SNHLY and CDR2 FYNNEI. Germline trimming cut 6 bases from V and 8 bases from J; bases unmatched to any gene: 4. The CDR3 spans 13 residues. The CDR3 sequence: CASRGTAYSPLHF. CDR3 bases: TGTGCCAGCAGAGGGACAGCTTATTCACCCCTCCACTTT.

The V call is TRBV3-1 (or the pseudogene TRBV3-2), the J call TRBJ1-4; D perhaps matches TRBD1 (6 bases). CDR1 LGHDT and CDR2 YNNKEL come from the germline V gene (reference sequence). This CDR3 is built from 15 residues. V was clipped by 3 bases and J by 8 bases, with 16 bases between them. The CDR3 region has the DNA TGTGCCAGCAGCCAGGACGGGACATCGGGGGAAAAACTGTTTTTT. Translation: CASSQDGTSGEKLFF.

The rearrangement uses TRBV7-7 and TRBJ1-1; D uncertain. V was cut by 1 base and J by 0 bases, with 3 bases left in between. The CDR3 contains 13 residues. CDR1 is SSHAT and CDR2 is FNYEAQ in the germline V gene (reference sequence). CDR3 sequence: CASSLDLNTEAFF. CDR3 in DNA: TGTGCCAGCAGCTTAGACCTGAACACTGAAGCTTTCTTT.

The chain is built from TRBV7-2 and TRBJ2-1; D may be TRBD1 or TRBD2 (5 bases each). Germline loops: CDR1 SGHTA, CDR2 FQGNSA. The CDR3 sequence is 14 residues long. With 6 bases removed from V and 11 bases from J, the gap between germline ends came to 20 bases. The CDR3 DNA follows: TGTGCCAGCAGGGGGACCCCCGGTCAATTACAGCAGTTCTTC. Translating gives CASRGTPGQLQQFF.

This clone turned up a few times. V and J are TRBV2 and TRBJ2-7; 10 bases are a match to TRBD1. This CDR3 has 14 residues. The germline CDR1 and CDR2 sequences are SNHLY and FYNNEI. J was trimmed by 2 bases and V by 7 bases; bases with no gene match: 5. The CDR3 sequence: CASTRDRGPYEQYV. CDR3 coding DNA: TGTGCCAGCACCAGGGACAGGGGACCCTACGAGCAGTACGTC.

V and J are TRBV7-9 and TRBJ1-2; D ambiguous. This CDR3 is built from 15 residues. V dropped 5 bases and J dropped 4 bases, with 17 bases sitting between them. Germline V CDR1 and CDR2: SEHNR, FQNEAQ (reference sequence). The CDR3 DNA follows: TGTGCCAGCAGCCCTAGTTCTAGGGCCCTCTATGGCTACACCTTC. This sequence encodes CASSPSSRALYGYTF. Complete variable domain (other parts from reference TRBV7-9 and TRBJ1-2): DTGVSQNPRHKITKRGQNVTFRCDPISEHNRLYWYRQTLGQGPEFLTYFQNEAQLEKSRLLSDRFSAERPKGSFSTLEIQRTEQGDSAMYLCASSPSSRALYGYTFGSGTRLTVV.

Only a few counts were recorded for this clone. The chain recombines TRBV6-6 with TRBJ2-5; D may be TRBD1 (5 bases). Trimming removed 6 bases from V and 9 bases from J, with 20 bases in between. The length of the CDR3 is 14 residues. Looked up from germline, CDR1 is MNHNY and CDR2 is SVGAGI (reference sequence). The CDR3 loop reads CASRGGTFEGAQYF. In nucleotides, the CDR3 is TGTGCCAGCAGGGGCGGAACCTTTGAAGGGGCCCAGTACTTC.

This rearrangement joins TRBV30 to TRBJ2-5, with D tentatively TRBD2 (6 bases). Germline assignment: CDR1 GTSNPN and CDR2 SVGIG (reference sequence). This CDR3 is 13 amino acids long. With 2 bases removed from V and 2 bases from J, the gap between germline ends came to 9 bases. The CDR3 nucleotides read TGTGCCTGGAGTCCGGCGGGACAAGAGACCCAGTACTTC. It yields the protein CAWSPAGQETQYF.

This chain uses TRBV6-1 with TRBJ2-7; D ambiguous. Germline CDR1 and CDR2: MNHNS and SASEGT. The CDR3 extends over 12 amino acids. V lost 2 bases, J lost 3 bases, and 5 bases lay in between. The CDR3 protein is CASSEYSYEQYV. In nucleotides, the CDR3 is TGTGCCAGCAGTGAATACAGCTACGAGCAGTACGTC.

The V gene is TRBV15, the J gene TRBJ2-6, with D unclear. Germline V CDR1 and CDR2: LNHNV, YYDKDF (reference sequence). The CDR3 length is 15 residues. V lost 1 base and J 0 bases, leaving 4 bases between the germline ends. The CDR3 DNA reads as TGTGCCACCAGCAGAGGGTCCTCTGGGGCCAACGTCCTGACTTTC. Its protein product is CATSRGSSGANVLTF.

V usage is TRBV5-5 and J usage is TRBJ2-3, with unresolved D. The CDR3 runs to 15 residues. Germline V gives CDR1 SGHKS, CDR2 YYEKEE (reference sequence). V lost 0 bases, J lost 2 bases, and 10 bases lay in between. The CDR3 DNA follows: TGTGCCAGCAGCTTGGGAATCCTTAACACAGATACGCAGTATTTT. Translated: CASSLGILNTDTQYF.

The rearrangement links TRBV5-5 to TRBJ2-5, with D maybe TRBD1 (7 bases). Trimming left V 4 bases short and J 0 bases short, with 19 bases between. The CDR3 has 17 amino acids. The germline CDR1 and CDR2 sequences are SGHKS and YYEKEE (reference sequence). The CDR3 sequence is CASSPPAQGGYQETQYF. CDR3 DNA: TGTGCCAGCAGCCCCCCGGCCCAGGGGGGATACCAAGAGACCCAGTACTTC.

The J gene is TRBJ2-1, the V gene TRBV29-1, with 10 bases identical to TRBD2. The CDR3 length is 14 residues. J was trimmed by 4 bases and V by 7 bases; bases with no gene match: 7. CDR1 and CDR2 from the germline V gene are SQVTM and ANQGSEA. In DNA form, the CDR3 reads TGCAGCGCCATCCTAGCGGGGGCATACAATGAGCAGTTCTTC. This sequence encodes CSAILAGAYNEQFF.

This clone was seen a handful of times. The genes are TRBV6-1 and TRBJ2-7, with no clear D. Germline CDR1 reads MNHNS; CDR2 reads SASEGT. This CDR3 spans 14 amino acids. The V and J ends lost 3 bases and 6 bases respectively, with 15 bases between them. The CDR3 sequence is CASSDLGVILEQYV. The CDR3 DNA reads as TGTGCCAGCAGTGATCTTGGGGTAATCCTCGAGCAGTACGTC.

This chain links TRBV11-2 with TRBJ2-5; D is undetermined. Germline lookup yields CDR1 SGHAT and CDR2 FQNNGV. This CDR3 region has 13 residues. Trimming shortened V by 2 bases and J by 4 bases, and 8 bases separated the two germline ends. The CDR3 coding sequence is TGTGCCAGCAGCTTACAATGGGGAGAGACCCAGTACTTC. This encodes CASSLQWGETQYF.

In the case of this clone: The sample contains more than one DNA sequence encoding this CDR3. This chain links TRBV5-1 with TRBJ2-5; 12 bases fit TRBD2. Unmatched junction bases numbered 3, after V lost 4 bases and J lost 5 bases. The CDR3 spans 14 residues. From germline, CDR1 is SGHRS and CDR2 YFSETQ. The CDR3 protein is CASSPGTSGETQYF. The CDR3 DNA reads TGCGCCAGCAGCCCGGGGACTAGCGGGGAGACCCAGTACTTC.